This T cell receptor beta chain was captured in a study of T-cell memory formation after mild COVID-19. For the study at large: TCR clusters largely stayed donor specific. General study findings and limits: Clones which contracted sat mainly in CM and EM if CD4+, and in EMRA if CD8+. Detection of some responders pre-infection suggested pre-existing cross-reactive memory T cells participated. Clones from the second wave (peaking day 37) had unconfirmed SARS-CoV-2 specificity.

CDR3 length equals 11 residues. Germline V gives CDR1 LNHDA, CDR2 SQIVND (reference sequence). V lost 11 bases and J 7 bases, leaving 12 bases between the germline ends. TCRdb called the 5' RACE reads again in MiXCR, with one record for every CDR3 protein. Among roughly 80,000 distinct CDR3 sequences listed, approximately 23% were seen once. On this clonotype: The antigen is not known.

V usage is TRBV19 and J usage is TRBJ2-1; TRBD2 is a possible D gene (5 bases). Sequences were obtained from PBMCs or a T cell subset sorted from them (not recorded which). This clonotype originated in a man in his late teens or twenties who had mild COVID-19 (a few samples of this study predate the infection). Cell type and time point are not known. CDR3 sequence reads: CARKTGNEQFF. The CDR3 DNA reads as TGTGCCCGAAAAACGGGGAATGAGCAGTTCTTC.